This T cell receptor beta chain was identified during a study of blood T cell repertoires in COVID-19. Method: immunoSEQ multiplex PCR; TCRdb's copy keeps in-frame clones and lacks some. The sample consists of some 490,000 clones, less than 90% of them appearing once. In germline, CDR1 is SGHAT, CDR2 FQNNGV. This CDR3 spans 18 amino acids. Trimming took 4 bases from V and 2 from J, leaving 24 bases between them. The sample was PBMCs or T cells enriched from blood (not recorded which). The sequence derives from a woman aged 55-70 years who had recovered from COVID-19. The J gene is TRBJ2-7, the V gene TRBV11-2, with D tentatively TRBD2 (5 bases). The CDR3 sequence: CASSSVITNSRLPYEQYF. CDR3 in DNA: TGTGCCAGCAGCTCGGTGATCACGAATAGCAGACTACCCTACGAGCAGTACTTC.